Sequencing of this T cell receptor (beta chain) was carried out in a study of cytomegalovirus exposure and HLA in healthy donors. Findings and limits, study-wide: Within the data, a cluster of highly shared sequence variants was likely a sequencing artifact.

This CDR3 has 15 residues. Trimming at V came to 2 bases and at J to 7 bases, leaving 9 bases not matched to a gene. Germline assignment: CDR1 SGHNT and CDR2 YYREEE (reference sequence). As to this clone: The antigen is unknown.

PCR was performed using 60 Vbeta and 13 Jbeta primers. Assay: immunoSEQ multiplex PCR; the TCRdb copy retains only in-frame clones and omits some. The sample table sets out more than 50,000 clones. Material for sequencing was PBMCs. The chain links TRBV5-4 to TRBJ2-1; TRBD2 matches at 7 bases. The TCR was taken from a man between 50 and 59 years old in good health and CMV-seropositive. The CDR3 DNA sequence: TGTGCCAGCAGCTTTGGCGGGACTAAGGGAAATGAGCAGTTCTTC. Protein product: CASSFGGTKGNEQFF.